In this sample, the clone carrying this TCR beta chain turned up once. Its antigen is not known. The source of the sample is a study of siplizumab effects on memory and regulatory T cells. Study results and limitations: Mappable alloreactive CD4+ clones averaged around 69% Treg-derived with siplizumab versus roughly 30% in controls. Most proliferating CD4+ or CD8+ clones, roughly 75-95%, had no naive or memory assignment.

There are 13 residues in the CDR3. Germline CDR1 is KGHSH and CDR2 is LQKENI. V was pared by 3 bases and J by 2 bases, with 7 bases between. Only in-frame clones appear in the TCRdb table, and some are missing; sequencing was by immunoSEQ multiplex PCR. The data hold about 68,000 clones, with roughly 93% observed a single time. The chain is built from TRBV18 and TRBJ1-2, with D unclear. Sequencing used CD8+ T cells sorted from blood. The clonotype was recovered from a human donor in good health. This CDR3 is CASSPAPNYGYTF. The CDR3 DNA reads TGTGCCAGCTCACCGGCCCCCAACTATGGCTACACCTTC.